The clone carrying this T cell receptor (beta chain) was counted ten times or more. Investigators profiled TCR beta VDJ and CDR3 from genomic DNA template. TCRdb fed the reads into MiXCR, producing one record per CDR3 protein. The sample lists about 120,000 distinct CDR3 sequences; under 60% were seen once. V was shortened by 5 bases and J by 7 bases, with 12 bases between the two germline ends. CDR1 and CDR2 from the germline V gene are MGHDK and SYGVNS. The CDR3 sequence is 13 residues long. Patients who underwent sequencing had shown CD8+CD57+ cell expansion by flow cytometry. The data were obtained in a study of CD8+CD57+ T cells in acquired aplastic anemia.

This chain connects TRBV25-1 to TRBJ1-5, with D possibly matching TRBD1 (5 bases). The sequence derives from a human donor with aplastic anemia. Sequenced input: sorted CD4+, CD8+, or CD8+CD57+ T cells (not recorded which) from PBMCs. The CDR3 DNA reads as TGTGCCAGCAGTCTCCGGGGCGGACAGCCCCAGCATTTT. The encoded protein is CASSLRGGQPQHF. Full variable domain (rest looked up from reference TRBV25-1 and TRBJ1-5): EADIYQTPRYLVIGTGKKITLECSQTMGHDKMYWYQQDPGMELHLIHYSYGVNSTEKGDLSSESTVSRIRTEHFPLTLESARPSHTSQYLCASSLRGGQPQHFGDGTRLSIL.